The next 12 T cell receptor beta chains were all read from a single sample in a study of low-dose radiotherapy and immunotherapy resistance in tumors. Time point defined: before trial treatment. TRAV- and TRBV-specific primers primed first-strand cDNA, covering alpha and beta chains. A roughly 19-cycle PCR with a constant-region primer and V-primer adapter amplified TCRs. TCRdb processed the reads anew with MiXCR; each CDR3 protein has one entry. The sample lists 80,000 to 90,000 distinct CDR3 sequences; about 18% were seen once. The specimen comprised PBMCs, sampled before treatment. All receptors come from a male donor with prostate cancer.

This rearrangement joins TRBV7-2 to TRBJ2-5; the D gene is possibly TRBD1 (6 bases). Germline V gene sequence: CDR1 SGHTA, CDR2 FQGNSA. V lost 0 bases and J 2 bases, leaving 10 bases between the germline ends. This CDR3 has 15 residues. The CDR3 sequence is CASSLALGAQETQYF. In DNA, the CDR3 is TGTGCCAGCAGCTTAGCGCTGGGGGCACAAGAGACCCAGTACTTC.

The sample holds many counts of this clonotype. This chain uses TRBV12-3 or TRBV12-4 with TRBJ1-2; D uncertain. Trimming removed 6 bases from V and 2 bases from J, with 4 bases in between. This CDR3 region has 11 residues. The DNA of the CDR3 is TGTGCCAGCAGCCCCAACTATGGCTACACCTTC. It codes for CASSPNYGYTF.

This clonotype was counted at least ten times. V gene TRBV5-1 combines with J gene TRBJ1-3; 7 bases are shared with TRBD1. CDR1 SGHRS and CDR2 YFSETQ come from the germline V gene. This CDR3 spans 15 amino acids. V lost 3 bases and J lost 2; bases outside the gene matches: 5. In DNA, the CDR3 is TGCGCCAGCAGCTCTTCCGGGACAGCTGGAAACACCATATATTTT. Amino acid sequence: CASSSSGTAGNTIYF.

The CDR3 coding sequence is TGTGCCAGCAACCAGCATCAGGAGTCCCACAATGAGCAGTTCTTC. This codes for CASNQHQESHNEQFF. V is TRBV28 and J is TRBJ2-1; D not certain. Per the germline V gene, CDR1 is MDHEN and CDR2 is SYDVKM. V was cut by 7 bases and J by 5 bases, with 18 bases left in between. The CDR3 covers 15 residues.

This clonotype was seen repeatedly, ten times or more. In DNA form, the CDR3 reads TGTGCCAGCAGAATAGGGAGAACTAATGAAAAACTGTTTTTT. Translated: CASRIGRTNEKLFF. This chain joins TRBV12-3 or TRBV12-4 and TRBJ1-4; the D is unclear. The CDR3 spans 14 residues. The germline V and J ends were trimmed by 6 bases and 1 base, with 9 bases remaining between them.

This clonotype was counted at least ten times. This chain uses TRBV7-8 with TRBJ2-7; D remains ambiguous. With 3 bases removed from V and 3 bases from J, the gap between germline ends came to 3 bases. The germline V gene has CDR1 SGHVS and CDR2 FQNEAQ. The CDR3 runs to 11 residues. Here the CDR3 reads CASSFDYEQYF. The DNA of the CDR3 is TGTGCCAGCAGCTTTGACTACGAGCAGTACTTC.

The rearrangement links TRBV7-2 to TRBJ2-7, with 11 bases that match TRBD2. V shed 2 bases and J 5 bases; nucleotides not matched to a gene: 5. The CDR3 loop spans 15 amino acids. Germline V gene data show CDR1 as SGHTA and CDR2 as FQGNSA. CDR3 coding DNA: TGTGCCAGCAGCTTATTAGCGGGAGGGCCCAACGAGCAGTACTTC. This translates into CASSLLAGGPNEQYF. The full variable domain, with the rest looked up from reference TRBV7-2 and TRBJ2-7, is GAGVSQSPSNKVTEKGKDVELRCDPISGHTALYWYRQSLGQGLEFLIYFQGNSAPDKSGLPSDRFSAERTGGSVSTLTIQRTQQEDSAVYLCASSLLAGGPNEQYFGPGTRLTVT.

This clonotype was detected many times. The chain recombines TRBV12-3 or TRBV12-4 with TRBJ1-6; D is undetermined. Trimming took 1 base from V and 10 from J, leaving 8 bases between them. This CDR3 is built from 13 residues. The CDR3 DNA follows: TGTGCCAGCAGTTTAGTCGGGAACTCACCCCTCCACTTT. This translates into CASSLVGNSPLHF.

This clonotype has at least ten counts. The chain has TRBV12-3 or TRBV12-4 and TRBJ1-6; perhaps TRBD1 as D (5 bases). This CDR3 contains 14 residues. V lost 3 bases, J lost 5 bases, and 8 bases lay in between. CDR3 nucleotides: TGTGCCAGCAGTTTTAGACAGAATAATTCACCCCTCCACTTT. Translating it yields CASSFRQNNSPLHF.

The genes are TRBV7-6 and TRBJ2-1, with D tentatively TRBD2 (6 bases). This CDR3 region has 16 residues. Trimming left V 0 bases short and J 4 bases short, with 13 bases between. Per germline, CDR1 SGHVS and CDR2 FNYEAQ. The CDR3 here is CASSLAGGAGYNEQFF. The CDR3, as DNA: TGTGCCAGCAGCTTAGCTGGCGGGGCCGGTTACAATGAGCAGTTCTTC.

This clonotype was counted many times. The V gene is TRBV15, the J gene TRBJ2-1; the match to TRBD2 covers 9 bases. This CDR3 is built from 15 residues. V gave up 8 bases and J gave up 4 bases; unmatched junction bases: 9. CDR1 is LNHNV, CDR2 YYDKDF, per germline (reference sequence). CDR3 protein: CATAGGAGGYNEQFF. DNA for the CDR3: TGTGCCACCGCGGGGGGGGCGGGAGGGTACAATGAGCAGTTCTTC. The full variable domain, in which reference TRBV15 and TRBJ2-1 provide the parts outside the CDR3, is DAMVIQNPRYQVTQFGKPVTLSCSQTLNHNVMYWYQQKSSQAPKLLFHYYDKDFNNEADTPDNFQSRRPNTSFCFLDIRSPGLGDTAMYLCATAGGAGGYNEQFFGPGTRLTVL.

This clonotype came up many times. The chain combines TRBV12-3 or TRBV12-4 with TRBJ1-1, with D unclear. Deletions cut 6 bases from V and 8 bases from J, with 16 bases between. The CDR3 is 13 amino acids. CDR3 sequence: CASRFGSFGEAFF. The CDR3 bases are TGTGCCAGCAGATTTGGGAGCTTCGGGGAAGCTTTCTTT.